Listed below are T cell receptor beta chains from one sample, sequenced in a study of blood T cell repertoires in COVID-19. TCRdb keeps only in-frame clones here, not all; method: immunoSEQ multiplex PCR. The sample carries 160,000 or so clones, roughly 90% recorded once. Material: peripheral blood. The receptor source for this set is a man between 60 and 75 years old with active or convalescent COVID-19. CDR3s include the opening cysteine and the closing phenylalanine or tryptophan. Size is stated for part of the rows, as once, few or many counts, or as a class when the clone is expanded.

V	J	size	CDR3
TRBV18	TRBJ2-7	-	CASSPPDGAAWEQYF
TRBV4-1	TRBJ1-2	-	CASSQRDRGFGGYTF
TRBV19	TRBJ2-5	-	CASSILLQGQGLETQYF
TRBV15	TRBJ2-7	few	CATNRDRGSYEQYF
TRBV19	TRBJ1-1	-	CASSFRTGSNTEAFF
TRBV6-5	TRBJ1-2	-	CASTLGQGARGYTF
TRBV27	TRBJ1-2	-	CASSGLRTGLIGGYTF
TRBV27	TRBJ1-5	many	CASSFVGPYSNQPQHF
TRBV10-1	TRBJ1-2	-	CASSEGTENYGYTF
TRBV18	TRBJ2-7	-	CASSPLTYEQYF
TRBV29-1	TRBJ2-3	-	CSLTSGGAIDTQYF
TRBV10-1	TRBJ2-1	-	CASSVSSGGKNEQFF
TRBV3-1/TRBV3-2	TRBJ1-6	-	CASSRGQGIGSPLHF
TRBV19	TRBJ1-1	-	CASSTPQGVGRTEAFF
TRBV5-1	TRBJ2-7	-	CASSGGLAGYEQYF
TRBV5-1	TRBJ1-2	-	CASSPGTESYGYTF
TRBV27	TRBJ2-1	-	CASSQRGSYNEQFF
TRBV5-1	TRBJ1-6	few	CASSLGEFFSSYNSPLHF
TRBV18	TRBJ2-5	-	CASSPPRRAGETQYF
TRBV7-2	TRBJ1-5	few	CASSLDRNQPQHF
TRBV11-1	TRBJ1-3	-	CASSAGQNSGNTIYF
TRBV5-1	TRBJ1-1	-	CASSLEQESRAFF
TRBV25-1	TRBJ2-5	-	CASSEYPTGGQETQYF
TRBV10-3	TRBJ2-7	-	CATRTGDYEQYF
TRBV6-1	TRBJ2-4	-	CASSESGAENIQYF
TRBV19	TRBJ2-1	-	CASSMAGTSGRVSYNEQFF
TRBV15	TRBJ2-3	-	CATSRPRGQGSTDTQYF
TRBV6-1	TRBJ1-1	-	CASSEAQRTEAFF
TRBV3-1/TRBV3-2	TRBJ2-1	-	CASSQADNEQFF
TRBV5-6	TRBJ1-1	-	CASSLPVGNTEAFF
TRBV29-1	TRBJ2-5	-	CSVEDQRKARETQYF
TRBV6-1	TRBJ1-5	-	CASSENNNQPQHF
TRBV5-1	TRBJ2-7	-	CASSLAVGSLSYEQYF
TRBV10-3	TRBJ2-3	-	CAISGELAPTDTQYF
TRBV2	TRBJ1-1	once	CASRGLITETEAFF
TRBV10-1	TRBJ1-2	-	CASSPGQTYGYTF
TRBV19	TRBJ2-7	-	CASSTGTSGVGKSYEQYF
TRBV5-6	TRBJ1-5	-	CASSLGGLGNQPQHF
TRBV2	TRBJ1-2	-	CASSSGGVEDGYTF
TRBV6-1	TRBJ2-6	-	CASSQAWAGANVLTF
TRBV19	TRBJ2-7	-	CASSIAGLAGRGAYEQYF
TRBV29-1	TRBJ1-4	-	CSGRQGSNEKLFF